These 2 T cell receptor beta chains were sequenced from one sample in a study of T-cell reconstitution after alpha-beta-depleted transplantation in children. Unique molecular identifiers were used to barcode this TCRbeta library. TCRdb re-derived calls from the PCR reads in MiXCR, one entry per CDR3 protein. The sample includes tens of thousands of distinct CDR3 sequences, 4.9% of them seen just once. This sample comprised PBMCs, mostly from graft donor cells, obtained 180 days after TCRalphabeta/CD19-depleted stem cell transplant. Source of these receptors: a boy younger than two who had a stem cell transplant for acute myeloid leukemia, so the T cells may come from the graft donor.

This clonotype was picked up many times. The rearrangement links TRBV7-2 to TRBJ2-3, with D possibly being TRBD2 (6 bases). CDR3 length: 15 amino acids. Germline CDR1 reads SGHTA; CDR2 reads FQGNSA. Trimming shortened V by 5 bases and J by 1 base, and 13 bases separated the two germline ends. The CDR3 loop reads CASSARLGGTDTQYF. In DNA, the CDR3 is TGTGCCAGCAGCGCGAGACTAGGCGGCACAGATACGCAGTATTTT.

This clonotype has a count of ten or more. Here the CDR3 DNA reads TGTGCCAGCAGCTTAAATACGGCGGCGGGTGAGCAGTTCTTC. Protein sequence: CASSLNTAAGEQFF. The chain links TRBV7-2 to TRBJ2-1; maybe TRBD2 (5 bases). Trimming stripped 2 bases from V and 9 bases from J, with 14 bases between. Germline CDR1 is SGHTA and CDR2 is FQGNSA. This CDR3 is built from 14 residues.